A selection of T cell receptor beta chains follows, all from one sample in a study of T-cell memory formation after mild COVID-19. TCRdb re-called the 5' RACE reads through MiXCR, storing one row per CDR3 protein. Counted here are some 320,000 distinct CDR3 sequences, 15% to 20% occurring once; the ten biggest clones make up approximately 20%. Sample: PBMCs or a T cell subset sorted from them (not recorded which). The receptors stem from a man aged 18 to 29 who had mild COVID-19 (a few samples of this study predate the infection). Cell type and time point are not known. CDR3s include the opening cysteine and the closing phenylalanine or tryptophan. A D gene is named only where the DNA matches it firmly. Clone sizes are given selectively: once, few, many, or a class where the clone is expanded.

length	D	J	V	size	DNA	CDR3
13	.	TRBJ2-3	TRBV18	.	TGTGCCAGCTCCCCCGGACCGTTCGGTACGCAGTATTTT	CASSPGPFGTQYF
14	.	TRBJ1-3	TRBV7-9	.	TGTGCCAGCAGCGGGTCGGGCTCTGGAAACACCATATATTTT	CASSGSGSGNTIYF
13	.	TRBJ1-2	TRBV7-2	.	TGTGCCAGCAGCTTAGAGGGGAGAGGTGGCTACACCTTC	CASSLEGRGGYTF
14	.	TRBJ2-3	TRBV30	few	TGTGCCTGGAGTGTAGGTTCAGGGGAGGATACGCAGTATTTT	CAWSVGSGEDTQYF
14	.	TRBJ1-1	TRBV6-2/TRBV6-3	.	TGTGCCAGCAGTTACTGGGTAATGAACACTGAAGCTTTCTTT	CASSYWVMNTEAFF
13	.	TRBJ1-3	TRBV4-1	few	TGCGCCAGCAGCCAAGATCTCGAAAACACCATATATTTT	CASSQDLENTIYF
13	.	TRBJ2-3	TRBV7-9	.	TGTGCCAGCAGCTTAGACCAGACAGATACGCAGTATTTT	CASSLDQTDTQYF
15	.	TRBJ2-5	TRBV7-8	few	TGTGCCAGCAGCTTAGTTGGGACCGCTAGAGAGACCCAGTACTTC	CASSLVGTARETQYF
13	TRBD1	TRBJ1-1	TRBV10-3	few	TGTGCCGCGCAGGACAGGCTGAACACTGAAGCTTTCTTT	CAAQDRLNTEAFF
14	.	TRBJ2-7	TRBV6-5	.	TGTGCCAGCAGTTATGTCCCGGGTACCTACGAGCAGTACTTC	CASSYVPGTYEQYF
14	.	TRBJ1-5	TRBV12-3/TRBV12-4	few	TGTGCCAGCAGTCTCCGGGACGTAAATCAGCCCCAGCATTTT	CASSLRDVNQPQHF
16	TRBD2	TRBJ2-1	TRBV4-2	.	TGTGCCAGCAGCCAAGTAGGGACTAGCGGGGGAAATGAGCAGTTCTTC	CASSQVGTSGGNEQFF